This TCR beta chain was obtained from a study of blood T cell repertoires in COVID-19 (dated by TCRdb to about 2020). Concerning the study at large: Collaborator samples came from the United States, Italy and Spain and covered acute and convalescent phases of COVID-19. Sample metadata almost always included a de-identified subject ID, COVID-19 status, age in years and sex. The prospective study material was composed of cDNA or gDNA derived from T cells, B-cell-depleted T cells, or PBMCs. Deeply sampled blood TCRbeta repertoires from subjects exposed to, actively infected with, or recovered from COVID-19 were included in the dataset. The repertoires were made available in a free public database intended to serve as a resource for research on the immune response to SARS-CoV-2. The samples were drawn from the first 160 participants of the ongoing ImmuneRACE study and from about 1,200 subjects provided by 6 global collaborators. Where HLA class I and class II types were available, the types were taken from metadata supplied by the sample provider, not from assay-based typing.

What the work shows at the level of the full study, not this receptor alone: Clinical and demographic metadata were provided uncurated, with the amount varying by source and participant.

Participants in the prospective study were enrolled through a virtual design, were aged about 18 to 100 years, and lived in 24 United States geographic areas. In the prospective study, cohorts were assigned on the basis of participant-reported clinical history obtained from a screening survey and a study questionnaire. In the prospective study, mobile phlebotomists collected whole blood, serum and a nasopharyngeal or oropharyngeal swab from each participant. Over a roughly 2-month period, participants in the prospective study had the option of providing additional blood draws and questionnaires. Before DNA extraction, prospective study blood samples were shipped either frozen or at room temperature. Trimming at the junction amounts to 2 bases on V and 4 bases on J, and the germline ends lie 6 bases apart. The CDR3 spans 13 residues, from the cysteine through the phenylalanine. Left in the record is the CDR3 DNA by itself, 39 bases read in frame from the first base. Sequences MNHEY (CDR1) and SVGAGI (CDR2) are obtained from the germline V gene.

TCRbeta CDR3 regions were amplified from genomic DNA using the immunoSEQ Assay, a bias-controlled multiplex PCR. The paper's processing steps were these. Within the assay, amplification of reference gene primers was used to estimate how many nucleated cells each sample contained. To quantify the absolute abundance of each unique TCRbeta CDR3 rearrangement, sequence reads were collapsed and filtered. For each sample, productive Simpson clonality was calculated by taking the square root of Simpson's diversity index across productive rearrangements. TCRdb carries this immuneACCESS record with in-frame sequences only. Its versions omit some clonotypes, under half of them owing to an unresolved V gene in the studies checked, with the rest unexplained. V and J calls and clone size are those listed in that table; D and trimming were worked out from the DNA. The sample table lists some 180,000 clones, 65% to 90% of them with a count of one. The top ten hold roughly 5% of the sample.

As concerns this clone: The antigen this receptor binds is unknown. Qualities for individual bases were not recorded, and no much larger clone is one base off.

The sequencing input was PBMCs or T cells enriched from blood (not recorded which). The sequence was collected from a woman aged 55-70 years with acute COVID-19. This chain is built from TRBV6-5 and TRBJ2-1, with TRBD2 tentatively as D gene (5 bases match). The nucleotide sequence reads TGTGCCAGCAGTTACGGACTTTACAATGAGCAGTTCTTC. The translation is CASSYGLYNEQFF.